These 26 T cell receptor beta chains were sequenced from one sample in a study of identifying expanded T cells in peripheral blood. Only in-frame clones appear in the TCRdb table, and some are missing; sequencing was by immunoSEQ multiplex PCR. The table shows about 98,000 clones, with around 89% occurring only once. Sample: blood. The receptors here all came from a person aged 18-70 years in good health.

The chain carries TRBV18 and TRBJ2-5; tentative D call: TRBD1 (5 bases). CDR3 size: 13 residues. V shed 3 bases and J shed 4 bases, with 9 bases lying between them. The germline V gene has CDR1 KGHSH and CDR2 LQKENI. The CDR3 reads CASSPGHGETQYF. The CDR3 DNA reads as TGTGCCAGCTCACCCGGACACGGAGAGACCCAGTACTTC. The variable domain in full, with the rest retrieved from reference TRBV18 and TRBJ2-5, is NAGVMQNPRHLVRRRGQEARLRCSPMKGHSHVYWYRQLPEEGLKFMVYLQKENIIDESGMPKERFSAEFPKEGPSILRIQQVVRGDSAAYFCASSPGHGETQYFGPGTRLLVL.

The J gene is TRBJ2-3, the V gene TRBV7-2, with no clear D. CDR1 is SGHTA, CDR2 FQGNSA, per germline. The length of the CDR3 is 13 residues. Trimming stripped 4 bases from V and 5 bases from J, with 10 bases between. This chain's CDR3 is CASSSAQRDTQYF. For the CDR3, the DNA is TGTGCCAGCAGCTCCGCGCAGAGAGATACGCAGTATTTT.

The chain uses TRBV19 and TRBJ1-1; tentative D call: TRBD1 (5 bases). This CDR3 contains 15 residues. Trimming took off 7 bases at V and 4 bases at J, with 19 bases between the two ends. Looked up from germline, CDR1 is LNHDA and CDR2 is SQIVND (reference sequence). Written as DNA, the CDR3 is TGTGCCAGTACCCCCCTTGACAGTTTTGGCACTGAAGCTTTCTTT. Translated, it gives CASTPLDSFGTEAFF.

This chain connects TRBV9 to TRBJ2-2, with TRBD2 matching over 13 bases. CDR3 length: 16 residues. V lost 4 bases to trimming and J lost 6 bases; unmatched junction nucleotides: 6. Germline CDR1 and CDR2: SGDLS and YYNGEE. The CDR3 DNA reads TGTGCCAGCAGCTACCCGGGACTAGCGGGACCCGGGGAGCTGTTTTTT. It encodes CASSYPGLAGPGELFF.

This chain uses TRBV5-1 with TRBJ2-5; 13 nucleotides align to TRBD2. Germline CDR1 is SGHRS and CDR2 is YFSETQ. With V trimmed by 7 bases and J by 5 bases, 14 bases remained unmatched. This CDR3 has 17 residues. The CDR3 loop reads CASRPPGTSGISETQYF. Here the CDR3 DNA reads TGCGCCAGCCGCCCGCCCGGGACTAGCGGGATTTCTGAGACCCAGTACTTC. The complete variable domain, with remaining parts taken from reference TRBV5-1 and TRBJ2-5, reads KAGVTQTPRYLIKTRGQQVTLSCSPISGHRSVSWYQQTPGQGLQFLFEYFSETQRNKGNFPGRFSGRQFSNSRSEMNVSTLELGDSALYLCASRPPGTSGISETQYFGPGTRLLVL.

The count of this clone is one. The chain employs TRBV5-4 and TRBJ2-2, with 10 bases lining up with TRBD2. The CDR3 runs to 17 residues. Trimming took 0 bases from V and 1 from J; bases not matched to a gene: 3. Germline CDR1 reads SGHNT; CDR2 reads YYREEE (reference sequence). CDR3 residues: CASSLGASGGNTGELFF. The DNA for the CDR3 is TGTGCCAGCAGCTTGGGTGCTAGCGGGGGGAACACCGGGGAGCTGTTTTTT.

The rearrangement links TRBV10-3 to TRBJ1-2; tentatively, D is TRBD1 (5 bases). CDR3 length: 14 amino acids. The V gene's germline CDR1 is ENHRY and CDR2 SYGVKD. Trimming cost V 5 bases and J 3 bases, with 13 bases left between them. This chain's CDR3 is CAISIRENDYGYTF. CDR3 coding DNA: TGTGCCATCAGTATCAGGGAAAACGACTATGGCTACACCTTC.

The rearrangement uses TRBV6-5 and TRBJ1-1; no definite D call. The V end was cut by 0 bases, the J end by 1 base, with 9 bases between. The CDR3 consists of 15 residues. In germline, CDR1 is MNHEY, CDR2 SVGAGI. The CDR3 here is CASSYSKAGNTEAFF. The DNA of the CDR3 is TGTGCCAGCAGTTACTCGAAGGCAGGGAACACTGAAGCTTTCTTT.

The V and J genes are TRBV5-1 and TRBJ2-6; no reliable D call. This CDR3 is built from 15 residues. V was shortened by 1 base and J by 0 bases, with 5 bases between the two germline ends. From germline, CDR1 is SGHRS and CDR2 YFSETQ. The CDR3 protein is CASSLRSSGANVLTF. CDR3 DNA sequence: TGCGCCAGCAGCTTGCGCAGCTCTGGGGCCAACGTCCTGACTTTC.

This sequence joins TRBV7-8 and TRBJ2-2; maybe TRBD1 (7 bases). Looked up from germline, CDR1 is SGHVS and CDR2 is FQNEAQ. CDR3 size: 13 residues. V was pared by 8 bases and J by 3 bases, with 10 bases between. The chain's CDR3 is CASAGQYTGELFF. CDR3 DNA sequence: TGTGCCAGCGCGGGACAGTACACCGGGGAGCTGTTTTTT.

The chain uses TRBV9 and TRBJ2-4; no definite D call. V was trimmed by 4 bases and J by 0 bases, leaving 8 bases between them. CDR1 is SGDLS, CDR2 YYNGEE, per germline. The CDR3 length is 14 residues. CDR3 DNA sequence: TGTGCCAGCAGCCCTCACTCAGCCAAAAACATTCAGTACTTC. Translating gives CASSPHSAKNIQYF.

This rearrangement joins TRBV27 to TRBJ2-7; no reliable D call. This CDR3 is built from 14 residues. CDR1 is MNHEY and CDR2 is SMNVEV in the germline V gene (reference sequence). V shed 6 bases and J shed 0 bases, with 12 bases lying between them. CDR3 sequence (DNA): TGTGCCAGCAGCCCCCGGTGGGACTCCTACGAGCAGTACTTC. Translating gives CASSPRWDSYEQYF.

In DNA form, the CDR3 reads TGTGCCAGCAGCTTAGGCGGGGGGCCGAATACGCAGTATTTT. Its protein product is CASSLGGGPNTQYF. The chain employs TRBV7-2 and TRBJ2-3; 8 bases are shared with TRBD2. This CDR3 contains 14 residues. Germline V gene lookup returns CDR1 SGHTA and CDR2 FQGNSA. The V segment lost 1 base and the J segment 7 bases; nucleotides outside the gene matches: 4.

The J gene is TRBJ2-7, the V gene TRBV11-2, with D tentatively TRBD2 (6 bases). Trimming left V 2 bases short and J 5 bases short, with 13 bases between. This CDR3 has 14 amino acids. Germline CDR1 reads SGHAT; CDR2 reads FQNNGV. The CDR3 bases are TGTGCCAGCAGCTTAAGGCGGGAAGACCACGAGCAGTACTTC. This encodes CASSLRREDHEQYF.

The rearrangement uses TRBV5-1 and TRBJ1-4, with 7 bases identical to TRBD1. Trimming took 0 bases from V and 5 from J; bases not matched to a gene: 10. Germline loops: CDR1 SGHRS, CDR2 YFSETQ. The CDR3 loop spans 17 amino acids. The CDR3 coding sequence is TGCGCCAGCAGCTTGGGGATTAGCGTACAGGGGAATGAAAAACTGTTTTTT. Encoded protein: CASSLGISVQGNEKLFF. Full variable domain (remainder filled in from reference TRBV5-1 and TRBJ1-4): KAGVTQTPRYLIKTRGQQVTLSCSPISGHRSVSWYQQTPGQGLQFLFEYFSETQRNKGNFPGRFSGRQFSNSRSEMNVSTLELGDSALYLCASSLGISVQGNEKLFFGSGTQLSVL.

CDR3 region: CASTYSGEQYF. The CDR3, as DNA: TGTGCCAGCACTTACAGTGGCGAGCAGTACTTC. This chain links TRBV2 with TRBJ2-7; D is ambiguous. V gave up 7 bases and J gave up 6 bases, with 10 bases separating them. Looked up from germline, CDR1 is SNHLY and CDR2 is FYNNEI. This CDR3 comprises 11 residues. The full variable domain, rest sourced from reference TRBV2 and TRBJ2-7, is EPEVTQTPSHQVTQMGQEVILRCVPISNHLYFYWYRQILGQKVEFLVSFYNNEISEKSEIFDDQFSVERPDGSNFTLKIRSTKLEDSAMYFCASTYSGEQYFGPGTRLTVT.

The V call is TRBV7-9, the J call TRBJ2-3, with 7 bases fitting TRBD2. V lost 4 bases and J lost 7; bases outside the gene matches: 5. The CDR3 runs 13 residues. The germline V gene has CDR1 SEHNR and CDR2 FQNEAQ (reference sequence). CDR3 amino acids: CASSSSGGNTQYF. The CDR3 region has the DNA TGTGCCAGCAGCTCCTCCGGGGGGAATACGCAGTATTTT.

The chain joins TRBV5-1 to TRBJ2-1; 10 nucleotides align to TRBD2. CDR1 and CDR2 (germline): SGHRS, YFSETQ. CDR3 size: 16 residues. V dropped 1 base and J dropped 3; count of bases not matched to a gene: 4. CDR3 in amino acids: CASSLTGLANYNEQFF. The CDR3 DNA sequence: TGCGCCAGCAGCTTGACGGGACTAGCGAACTACAATGAGCAGTTCTTC.

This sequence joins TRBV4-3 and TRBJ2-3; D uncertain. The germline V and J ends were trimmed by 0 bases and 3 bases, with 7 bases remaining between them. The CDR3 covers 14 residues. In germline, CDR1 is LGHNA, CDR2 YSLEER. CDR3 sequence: CASSQDRITDTQYF. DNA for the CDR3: TGCGCCAGCAGCCAAGATAGAATTACAGATACGCAGTATTTT.

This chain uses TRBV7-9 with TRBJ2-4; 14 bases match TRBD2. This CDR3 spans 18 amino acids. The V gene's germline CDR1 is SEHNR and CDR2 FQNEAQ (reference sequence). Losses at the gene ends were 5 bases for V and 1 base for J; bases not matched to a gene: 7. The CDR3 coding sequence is TGTGCCAGCAGCCCGACTAGCGGGAGGGGTAGTGCCAAAAACATTCAGTACTTC. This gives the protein CASSPTSGRGSAKNIQYF.

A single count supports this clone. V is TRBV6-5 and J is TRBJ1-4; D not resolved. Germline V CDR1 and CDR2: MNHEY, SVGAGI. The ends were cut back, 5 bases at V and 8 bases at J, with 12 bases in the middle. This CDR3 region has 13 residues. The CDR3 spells CASSLRPREKLFF. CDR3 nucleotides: TGTGCCAGCAGTCTAAGACCGAGAGAAAAACTGTTTTTT.

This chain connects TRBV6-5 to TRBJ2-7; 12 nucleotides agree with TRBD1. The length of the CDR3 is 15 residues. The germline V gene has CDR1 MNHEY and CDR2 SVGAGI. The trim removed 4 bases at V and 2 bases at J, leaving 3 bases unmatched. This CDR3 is CASSSRDRGPYEQYF. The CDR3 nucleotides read TGTGCCAGCAGTTCCCGGGACAGGGGGCCCTACGAGCAGTACTTC.

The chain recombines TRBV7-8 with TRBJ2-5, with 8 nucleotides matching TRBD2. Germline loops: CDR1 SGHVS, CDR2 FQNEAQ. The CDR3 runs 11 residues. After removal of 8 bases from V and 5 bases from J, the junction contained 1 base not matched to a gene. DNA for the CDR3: TGTGCCAGCTCTAGCGGGGAGACCCAGTACTTC. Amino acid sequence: CASSSGETQYF.

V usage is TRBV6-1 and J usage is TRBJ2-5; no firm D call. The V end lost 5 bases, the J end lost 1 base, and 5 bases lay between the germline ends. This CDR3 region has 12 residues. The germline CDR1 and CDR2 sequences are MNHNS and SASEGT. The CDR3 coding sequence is TGTGCCAGCAGTCAGATCCAAGAGACCCAGTACTTC. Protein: CASSQIQETQYF.

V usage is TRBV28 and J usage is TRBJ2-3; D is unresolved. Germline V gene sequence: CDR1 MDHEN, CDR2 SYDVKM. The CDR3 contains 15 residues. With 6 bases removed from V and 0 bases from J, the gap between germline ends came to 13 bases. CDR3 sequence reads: CASRLTYSSTDTQYF. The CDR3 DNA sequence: TGTGCCAGCAGACTAACTTACTCTAGCACAGATACGCAGTATTTT.

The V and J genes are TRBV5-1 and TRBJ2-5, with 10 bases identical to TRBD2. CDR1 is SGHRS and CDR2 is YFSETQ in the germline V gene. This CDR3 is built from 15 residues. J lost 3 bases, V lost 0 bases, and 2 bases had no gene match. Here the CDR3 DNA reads TGCGCCAGCAGCTTGGTGCTAGCGGGAGAAGAGACCCAGTACTTC. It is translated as CASSLVLAGEETQYF.